A single T cell receptor beta chain is shown here with its context. The data are from a study of T cell changes during pregnancy in multiple sclerosis. Produced via immunoSEQ multiplex PCR; TCRdb's table is partial and in-frame only. This sample has 100,000 or so clones, with 94% found just once. This CDR3 region has 12 residues. The ends were cut back, 2 bases at V and 3 bases at J, with 6 bases in the middle. Germline V CDR1 and CDR2: SGHRS, YFSETQ. The chain links TRBV5-1 to TRBJ2-7; possibly TRBD1 for D (5 bases). The input for sequencing was peripheral blood, taken before pregnancy. The sequence derives from a female donor with multiple sclerosis, enrolled in a pregnancy study. Written as DNA, the CDR3 is TGCGCCAGCAGCTTCCAGGGCTACGAGCAGTACTTC. Its protein product is CASSFQGYEQYF.